One sample yielded the 25 T cell receptor beta chains listed below, sequenced in a study of OX40 agonist ivuxolimab in advanced cancers. Assay: immunoSEQ multiplex PCR; the TCRdb copy retains only in-frame clones and omits some. Of 50,000 or so clones in the sample, roughly 81% were seen once. Sample: CD4+ or CD8+ T cells sorted from blood, taken in a trial of the OX40 agonist ivuxolimab. Every receptor here comes from an adult with an advanced solid tumor such as melanoma, head and neck, liver or kidney cancer.

This chain joins TRBV9 and TRBJ1-6, with D possibly being TRBD1 (6 bases). V was cut by 6 bases and J by 8 bases, with 15 bases left in between. The CDR3 contains 14 residues. Looked up from germline, CDR1 is SGDLS and CDR2 is YYNGEE. The CDR3 loop reads CASNKGGVDSPLHF. The CDR3 nucleotides are TGTGCCAGCAACAAAGGGGGGGTCGATTCACCCCTCCACTTT.

This rearrangement joins TRBV6-5 to TRBJ2-7; D uncertain. V lost 4 bases and J lost 7, with 14 bases in between. Germline assignment: CDR1 MNHEY and CDR2 SVGAGI. The CDR3 is made up of 13 amino acids. CDR3 in amino acids: CASSSSPYGEQYF. CDR3 DNA sequence: TGTGCCAGCAGTTCCAGCCCTTACGGTGAGCAGTACTTC.

The chain employs TRBV7-9 and TRBJ1-3, with D tentatively TRBD1 (5 bases). Germline V lookup: CDR1 SEHNR, CDR2 FQNEAQ (reference sequence). The V and J ends lost 8 bases and 3 bases respectively, with 14 bases between them. The CDR3 contains 14 residues. CDR3 loop: CASRQTGVGNTIYF. CDR3 DNA: TGTGCCAGCCGCCAGACGGGGGTTGGAAACACCATATATTTT.

This chain connects TRBV6-4 to TRBJ2-1; 8 bases agree with TRBD2. Per the germline V gene, CDR1 is MRHNA and CDR2 is SNTAGT. The length of the CDR3 is 15 residues. V dropped 2 bases and J dropped 9; count of bases not matched to a gene: 9. CDR3 DNA: TGTGCCAGCAGTGACGAAGCGGGAGCTCATGGTGAGCAGTTCTTC. Encoded protein: CASSDEAGAHGEQFF.

J is TRBJ2-7 and V is TRBV28; 7 nucleotides align to TRBD1. J lost 5 bases, V lost 7 bases, and 8 bases had no gene match. The CDR3 runs to 13 residues. Per germline, CDR1 MDHEN and CDR2 SYDVKM. The CDR3 loop reads CASTTGMGDEQYF. Written as DNA, the CDR3 is TGTGCCAGCACGACAGGGATGGGGGACGAGCAGTACTTC. Drawing the rest from reference TRBV28 and TRBJ2-7, the complete variable domain is DVKVTQSSRYLVKRTGEKVFLECVQDMDHENMFWYRQDPGLGLRLIYFSYDVKMKEKGDIPEGYSVSREKKERFSLILESASTNQTSMYLCASTTGMGDEQYFGPGTRLTVT.

The chain joins TRBV19 to TRBJ2-7, with D perhaps TRBD1 (6 bases). CDR1 is LNHDA, CDR2 SQIVND, per germline (reference sequence). The germline V and J ends were trimmed by 7 bases and 2 bases, with 18 bases remaining between them. The CDR3 length is 15 residues. DNA of the CDR3: TGTGCCAGTAAGGACAGCCATCTATTCGCCTACGAGCAGTACTTC. Its protein product is CASKDSHLFAYEQYF.

V is TRBV7-3 and J is TRBJ2-3; 9 bases line up with TRBD2. The CDR3 spans 17 residues. Germline CDR1 reads SGHTA; CDR2 reads FQGTGA. The junction had 12 bases not matched to a gene; V was cut back by 5 bases and J by 3 bases. The CDR3 here is CASSLYSGRGGTDTQYF. CDR3 DNA: TGTGCCAGCAGCCTATATAGCGGGAGAGGTGGGACAGATACGCAGTATTTT.

The CDR3 reads CASSYSKIADYNEQFF. DNA of the CDR3: TGTGCCAGCAGTTACTCGAAAATAGCGGACTACAATGAGCAGTTCTTC. The rearrangement joins TRBV6-5 to TRBJ2-1, with D perhaps TRBD2 (6 bases). CDR3 size: 16 residues. Trimming took off 0 bases at V and 3 bases at J, with 12 bases between the two ends. Looked up from germline, CDR1 is MNHEY and CDR2 is SVGAGI.

The CDR3 protein is CASSFGGTEETQYF. The CDR3 bases are TGTGCCAGCAGCTTTGGGGGCACAGAAGAGACCCAGTACTTC. This chain connects TRBV5-4 to TRBJ2-5, with D perhaps TRBD1 (6 bases). CDR1 is SGHNT and CDR2 is YYREEE in the germline V gene (reference sequence). This CDR3 has 14 residues. Trimming took off 2 bases at V and 3 bases at J, with 11 bases between the two ends.

The J gene is TRBJ1-1, the V gene TRBV30; the D is unclear. Germline CDR1 and CDR2: GTSNPN and SVGIG (reference sequence). The CDR3 runs 12 residues. V was clipped by 5 bases and J by 2 bases, with 9 bases between them. CDR3 protein: CAWGVSNTEAFF. DNA of the CDR3: TGTGCCTGGGGAGTATCAAACACTGAAGCTTTCTTT.

This clone was observed once. This chain joins TRBV9 and TRBJ2-6, with D unclear. This CDR3 contains 15 residues. The V end lost 0 bases, the J end lost 0 bases, and 4 bases lay between the germline ends. Germline values: CDR1 SGDLS, CDR2 YYNGEE. CDR3 nucleotides: TGTGCCAGCAGCGTAGTGAGCTCTGGGGCCAACGTCCTGACTTTC. This translates into CASSVVSSGANVLTF.

The chain carries TRBV13 and TRBJ2-7; tentatively, D is TRBD1 or TRBD2 (5 bases each). This CDR3 contains 16 residues. Deletions cut 4 bases from V and 0 bases from J, with 16 bases between. Germline V CDR1 and CDR2: PRHDT, FYEKMQ (reference sequence). The CDR3 DNA is TGTGCCAGCAGCTCAAGGACTTTTGGGGGCTCCTACGAGCAGTACTTC. Translated: CASSSRTFGGSYEQYF.

This sequence joins TRBV15 and TRBJ2-5; D is ambiguous. The V end lost 0 bases, the J end lost 2 bases, and 4 bases lay between the germline ends. CDR1 and CDR2 from the germline V gene are LNHNV and YYDKDF (reference sequence). This CDR3 is 13 amino acids long. This CDR3 reads CATSRDRQETQYF. Written as DNA, the CDR3 is TGTGCCACCAGCAGAGACAGACAAGAGACCCAGTACTTC.

The chain couples TRBV19 to TRBJ2-2; D is ambiguous. The CDR3 sequence is 15 residues long. Per the germline V gene, CDR1 is LNHDA and CDR2 is SQIVND (reference sequence). The ends were cut back, 3 bases at V and 0 bases at J, with 8 bases in the middle. The CDR3 region has the DNA TGTGCCAGTAGTATTCGGCAACCGAACACCGGGGAGCTGTTTTTT. Translation: CASSIRQPNTGELFF.

This clone was observed a single time. The chain couples TRBV10-3 to TRBJ2-3; D is perhaps TRBD2 (6 bases). The CDR3 is made up of 15 amino acids. With 3 bases removed from V and 0 bases from J, the gap between germline ends came to 10 bases. Germline CDR1 reads ENHRY; CDR2 reads SYGVKD. CDR3 DNA: TGTGCCATCAGTGATGCTAGCGTTAGCACAGATACGCAGTATTTT. Translation gives CAISDASVSTDTQYF.

This sequence joins TRBV5-1 and TRBJ1-2, with D possibly matching TRBD1 (5 bases). The CDR3 loop spans 12 amino acids. Trimming cost V 7 bases and J 4 bases, with 11 bases left between them. CDR1 SGHRS and CDR2 YFSETQ come from the germline V gene. The CDR3: CASGGVSYGYTF. The CDR3 nucleotides are TGCGCCAGCGGGGGAGTCAGCTATGGCTACACCTTC.

This chain connects TRBV6-6 to TRBJ2-7; D possibly uses TRBD1 or TRBD2 (5 bases each). This CDR3 region has 13 residues. Germline V gives CDR1 MNHNY, CDR2 SVGAGI (reference sequence). Trimming took off 5 bases at V and 0 bases at J, with 8 bases between the two ends. Written as DNA, the CDR3 is TGTGCCAGCAGTGGGGACCACTCCTACGAGCAGTACTTC. Encoded protein: CASSGDHSYEQYF.

This sequence joins TRBV5-1 and TRBJ1-1, with D perhaps TRBD1 (6 bases). The CDR3 covers 16 residues. V was clipped by 0 bases and J by 5 bases, with 17 bases between them. Germline CDR1 SGHRS, CDR2 YFSETQ. CDR3 in DNA: TGCGCCAGCAGCTTGGTGGGGGGCGGCCCGGCAACTGAAGCTTTCTTT. It is translated as CASSLVGGGPATEAFF.

The chain employs TRBV21-1 and TRBJ2-3. TRBV21-1 is termed a pseudogene. CDR3 length equals 13 residues. The CDR3 DNA follows: TGTGCCAGCAGCAAAGGAACCACAGATACGCAGTATTTT. Its translation is CASSKGTTDTQYF.

The J gene is TRBJ2-3, the V gene TRBV5-1; 9 bases map to TRBD2. Trimming cost V 4 bases and J 0 bases; bases outside gene matches: 6. This CDR3 is 16 amino acids long. Germline V gene sequence: CDR1 SGHRS, CDR2 YFSETQ. The CDR3 reads CASSERTSVSTDTQYF. DNA of the CDR3: TGCGCCAGCAGCGAAAGGACTAGCGTTAGCACAGATACGCAGTATTTT.

The rearrangement links TRBV19 to TRBJ2-3; D gene uncertain. The CDR3 has 18 amino acids. Trimming removed 3 bases from V and 4 bases from J, with 23 bases in between. Germline-derived CDR1 and CDR2 are LNHDA and SQIVND (reference sequence). CDR3 sequence: CASSIFVRLDGRADTQYF. The CDR3 coding sequence is TGTGCCAGTAGTATTTTTGTAAGGTTGGACGGCCGGGCAGATACGCAGTATTTT.

J is TRBJ2-7 and V is TRBV5-1, with a weak D call TRBD1 (6 bases). CDR1 and CDR2 from the germline V gene are SGHRS and YFSETQ. Between the trimmed V and J ends, which lost 4 bases and 2 bases, there was a span of 19 bases. The CDR3 contains 16 residues. The CDR3 region has the DNA TGCGCCAGCAGCCCGAATGAGGACAGACCAACCTACGAGCAGTACTTC. It yields the protein CASSPNEDRPTYEQYF.

Comments on this clone: Other DNA sequences in this specimen translate into the identical CDR3. V is TRBV18 and J is TRBJ2-5; 7 positions agree with TRBD1. CDR3 length equals 14 residues. Trimming at V came to 6 bases and at J to 0 bases, leaving 4 bases not matched to a gene. Looked up from germline, CDR1 is KGHSH and CDR2 is LQKENI. For the CDR3, the DNA is TGTGCCAGCTCGCCCGGGACAGACCAAGAGACCCAGTACTTC. It specifies CASSPGTDQETQYF.

This chain uses TRBV28 with TRBJ2-4; the D is unclear. V was pared by 2 bases and J by 8 bases, with 16 bases between. The CDR3 extends over 15 amino acids. Germline V lookup: CDR1 MDHEN, CDR2 SYDVKM. CDR3: CASSLPLSGLDIQYF. CDR3 DNA: TGTGCCAGCAGTTTACCCCTTTCCGGGCTGGACATTCAGTACTTC.

The V and J genes are TRBV4-3 and TRBJ2-6, with 9 bases aligning to TRBD2. There are 19 residues in the CDR3. Germline assignment: CDR1 LGHNA and CDR2 YSLEER. J was trimmed by 2 bases and V by 0 bases; bases with no gene match: 8. CDR3 loop: CASSQELAGVTAGANVLTF. CDR3 DNA: TGCGCCAGCAGCCAAGAGTTAGCGGGAGTAACCGCTGGGGCCAACGTCCTGACTTTC.